This paragraph covers one T cell receptor (beta chain) sequence. Its cognate antigen is unknown. Donors, without exception, were Caucasian adults residing in Nashville, Tennessee. The data were obtained in a study of shared clonotypes between healthy human individuals. Whole-study results and caveats: For naive CD4 cells, approximately 4.7% of clonotypes were shared across a handful of donors.

Produced via immunoSEQ multiplex PCR; TCRdb's table is partial and in-frame only. The profile shows over a million clones, about 96% of them singletons. The CDR3 length is 19 residues. Germline V gives CDR1 LGHNA, CDR2 YNFKEQ. Trimming at V came to 0 bases and at J to 4 bases, leaving 13 bases not matched to a gene. The chain employs TRBV4-2 and TRBJ2-7; 12 nucleotides agree with TRBD2. The TCR comes from a man younger than 40 in good health. Sequenced: naive CD4+ T cells sorted from blood. As for subset: CD45RA+ positively selected. CDR3 sequence: CASSQDPQTSGRDYYEQYF. In nucleotides, the CDR3 is TGTGCCAGCAGCCAAGATCCCCAGACTAGCGGGAGAGATTATTACGAGCAGTACTTC.